This TCR beta chain was documented in a study of blood T cell repertoires in COVID-19. V lost 7 bases to trimming and J lost 3 bases; unmatched junction nucleotides: 12. Germline lookup yields CDR1 SQVTM and CDR2 ANQGSEA. The CDR3 contains 15 residues. Source study methods: Amplification with reference gene primers provided the estimates of nucleated cell counts. The method was immunoSEQ multiplex PCR; TCRdb's version includes in-frame clones alone and lacks a portion of them. V and J calls plus clone size are reproduced from that table; the DNA served to infer D and trimming. The sample contains a few hundred thousand clones, 86% of which appear only once.

Sequencing was performed on peripheral blood. V usage is TRBV29-1 and J usage is TRBJ2-5; 9 nucleotides align to TRBD1. The source is a man older than 75 with acute or convalescent COVID-19. CDR3 in DNA: TGCAGCGGTAATACCGGGACAGGGTCTGAAGAGACCCAGTACTTC. This codes for CSGNTGTGSEETQYF.